The 2 T cell receptor beta chains below come from one sample, sequenced in a study of CD8+ T cells in alopecia areata. Investigators isolated RNA and reverse transcribed it into cDNA to act as the sequencing template. Data came from immunoSEQ multiplex PCR; TCRdb stores just in-frame clones and leaves some out. The sample lists 200,000 to 250,000 clones; less than 80% were seen once. This specimen consisted of CD4+ T cells sorted from blood, obtained at week 0. All receptors derive from a human donor with alopecia areata.

The V gene is TRBV5-1, the J gene TRBJ2-5; tentative D call: TRBD1 (6 bases). Trimming stripped 4 bases from V and 5 bases from J, with 15 bases between. CDR3 size: 14 residues. Germline CDR1 is SGHRS and CDR2 is YFSETQ. CDR3 amino acids: CASSPRQAAETQYF. In DNA, the CDR3 is TGCGCCAGCAGCCCAAGACAGGCTGCGGAGACCCAGTACTTC.

The chain couples TRBV12-5 to TRBJ2-5, with D uncertain. CDR1 and CDR2 from the germline V gene are LGHNT and FRNRAP. V lost 5 bases and J lost 5, with 18 bases in between. The CDR3 length is 15 residues. Here the CDR3 DNA reads TGTGCTAGTGGTCTAAAGTCGTGGGCATCGGAGACCCAGTACTTC. It encodes CASGLKSWASETQYF.